This T cell receptor beta chain originates from a study of blood T cell repertoires in COVID-19. Study-wide background: From the United States, Italy and Spain came samples of acute and convalescent COVID-19. From T cells, B-cell-depleted T cells, or PBMCs came the material, which was cDNA or gDNA.

Germline V CDR1 and CDR2: MGHRA, YSYEKL. CDR3 size: 16 residues. The trim removed 1 base at V and 4 bases at J, leaving 0 bases unmatched. Participant-reported clinical history was the basis for cohort assignment. In regard to this clone: This sample includes further DNA sequences coding for the same CDR3.

Produced via immunoSEQ multiplex PCR; TCRdb's table is partial and in-frame only. In the table there are some 260,000 clones, about 93% of which are singletons. This clonotype was obtained from a woman younger than 30 who had recovered from COVID-19. The chain links TRBV4-1 to TRBJ2-1; 14 bases align to TRBD2. The sample was PBMCs or T cells enriched from blood (not recorded which). The CDR3 DNA sequence: TGCGCCAGCAGCCAAGGGACTAGCGGGAGGTACAATGAGCAGTTCTTC. This encodes CASSQGTSGRYNEQFF.